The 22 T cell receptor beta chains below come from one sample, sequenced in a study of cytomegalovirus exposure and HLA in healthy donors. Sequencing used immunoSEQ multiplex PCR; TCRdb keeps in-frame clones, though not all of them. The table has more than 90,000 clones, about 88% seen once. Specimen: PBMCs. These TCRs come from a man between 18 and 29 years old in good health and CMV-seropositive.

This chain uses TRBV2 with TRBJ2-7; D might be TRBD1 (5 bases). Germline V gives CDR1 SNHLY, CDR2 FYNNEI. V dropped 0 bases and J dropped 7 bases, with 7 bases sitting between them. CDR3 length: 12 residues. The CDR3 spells CASSEATDEQYF. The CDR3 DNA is TGTGCCAGCAGTGAAGCGACAGATGAGCAGTACTTC.

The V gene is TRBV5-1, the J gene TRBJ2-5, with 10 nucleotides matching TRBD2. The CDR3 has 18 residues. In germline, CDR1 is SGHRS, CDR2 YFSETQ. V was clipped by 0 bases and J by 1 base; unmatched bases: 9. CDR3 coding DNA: TGCGCCAGCAGCTTGGCCGTTGGGGCTAGCGGGGGCCAAGAGACCCAGTACTTC. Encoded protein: CASSLAVGASGGQETQYF.

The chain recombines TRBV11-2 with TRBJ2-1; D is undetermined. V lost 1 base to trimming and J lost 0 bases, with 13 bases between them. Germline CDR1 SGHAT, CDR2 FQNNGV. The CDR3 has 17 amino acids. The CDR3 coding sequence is TGTGCCAGCAGCTTAGGAAAAGGCGGCTACTCCTACAATGAGCAGTTCTTC. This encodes CASSLGKGGYSYNEQFF.

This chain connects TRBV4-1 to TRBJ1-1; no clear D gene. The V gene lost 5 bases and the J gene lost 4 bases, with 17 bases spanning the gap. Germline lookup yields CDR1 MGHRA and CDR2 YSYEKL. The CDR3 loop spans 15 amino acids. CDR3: CASSYDLGGATEAFF. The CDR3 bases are TGCGCCAGCAGCTACGACCTGGGAGGTGCCACTGAAGCTTTCTTT.

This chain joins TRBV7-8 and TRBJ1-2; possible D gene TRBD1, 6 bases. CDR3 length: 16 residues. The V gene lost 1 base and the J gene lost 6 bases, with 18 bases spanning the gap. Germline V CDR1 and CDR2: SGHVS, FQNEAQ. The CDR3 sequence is CASSLVRTAKGNGYTF. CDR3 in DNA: TGTGCCAGCAGCTTAGTCCGGACAGCGAAAGGGAATGGCTACACCTTC.

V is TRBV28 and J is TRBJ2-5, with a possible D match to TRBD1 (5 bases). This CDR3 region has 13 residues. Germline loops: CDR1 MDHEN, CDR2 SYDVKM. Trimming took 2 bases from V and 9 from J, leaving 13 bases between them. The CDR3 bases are TGTGCCAGCAGTTTAGACAGCCAACGAGCCCAGTACTTC. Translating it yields CASSLDSQRAQYF.

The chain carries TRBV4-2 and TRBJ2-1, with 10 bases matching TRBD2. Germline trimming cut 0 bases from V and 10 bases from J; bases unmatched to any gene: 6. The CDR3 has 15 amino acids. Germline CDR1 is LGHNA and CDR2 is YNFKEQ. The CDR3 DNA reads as TGTGCCAGCAGCCAAGATTGGCTAGCGGGGGTCGAGCAGTTCTTC. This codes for CASSQDWLAGVEQFF.

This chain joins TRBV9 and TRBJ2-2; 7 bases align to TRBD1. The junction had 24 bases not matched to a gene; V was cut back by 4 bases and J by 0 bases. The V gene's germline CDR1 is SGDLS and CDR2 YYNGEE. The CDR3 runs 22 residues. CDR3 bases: TGTGCCAGCAGCCCCTCAATCCCGGGACAGCAAACTCTACTAGCGAACACCGGGGAGCTGTTTTTT. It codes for CASSPSIPGQQTLLANTGELFF.

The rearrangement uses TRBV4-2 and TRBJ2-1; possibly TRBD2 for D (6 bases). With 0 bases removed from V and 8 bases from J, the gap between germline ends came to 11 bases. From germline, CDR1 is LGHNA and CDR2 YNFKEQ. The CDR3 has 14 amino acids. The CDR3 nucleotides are TGTGCCAGCAGCCAAGATTCCCCGGGGGATGAGCAGTTCTTC. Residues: CASSQDSPGDEQFF.

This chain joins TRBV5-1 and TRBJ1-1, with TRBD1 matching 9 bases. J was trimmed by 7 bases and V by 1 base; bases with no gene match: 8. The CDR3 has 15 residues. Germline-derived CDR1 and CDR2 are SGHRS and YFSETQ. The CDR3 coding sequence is TGCGCCAGCAGCTTGTTTCCGGGACAGGGCGATGAAGCTTTCTTT. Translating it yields CASSLFPGQGDEAFF.

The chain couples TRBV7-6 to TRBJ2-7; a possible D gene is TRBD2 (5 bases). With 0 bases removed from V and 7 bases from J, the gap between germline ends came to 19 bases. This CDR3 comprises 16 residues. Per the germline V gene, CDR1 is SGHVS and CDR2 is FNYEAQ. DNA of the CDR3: TGTGCCAGCAGCTTAGCCGAAAGGCAGACTGGCGGGGAGCAGTACTTC. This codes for CASSLAERQTGGEQYF.

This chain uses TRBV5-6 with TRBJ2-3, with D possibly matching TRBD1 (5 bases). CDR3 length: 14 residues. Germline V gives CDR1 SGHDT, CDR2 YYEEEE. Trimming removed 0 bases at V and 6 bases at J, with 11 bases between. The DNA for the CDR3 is TGTGCCAGCAGCTTGGCCGCTGGGGCCGATACGCAGTATTTT. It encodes CASSLAAGADTQYF.

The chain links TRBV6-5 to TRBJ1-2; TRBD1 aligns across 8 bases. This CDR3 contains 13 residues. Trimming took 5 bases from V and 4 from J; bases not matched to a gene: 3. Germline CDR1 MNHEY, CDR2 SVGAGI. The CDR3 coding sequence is TGTGCCAGCAGTGCGACAGGGGTCTATGGCTACACCTTC. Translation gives CASSATGVYGYTF.

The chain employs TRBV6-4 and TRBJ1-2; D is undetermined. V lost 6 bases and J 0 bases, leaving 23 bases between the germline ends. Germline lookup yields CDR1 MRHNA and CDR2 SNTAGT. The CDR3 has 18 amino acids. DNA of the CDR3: TGTGCCAGCAGGTTAACCCGGACGAGGAGGCAAACTAACTATGGCTACACCTTC. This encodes CASRLTRTRRQTNYGYTF.

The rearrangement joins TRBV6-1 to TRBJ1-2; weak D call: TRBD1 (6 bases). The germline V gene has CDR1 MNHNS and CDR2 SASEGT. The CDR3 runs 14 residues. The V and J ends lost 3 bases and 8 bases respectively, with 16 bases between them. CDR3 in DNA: TGTGCCAGCAGTGATTCGGAAGTAGGGGGAGGCTACACCTTC. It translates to CASSDSEVGGGYTF.

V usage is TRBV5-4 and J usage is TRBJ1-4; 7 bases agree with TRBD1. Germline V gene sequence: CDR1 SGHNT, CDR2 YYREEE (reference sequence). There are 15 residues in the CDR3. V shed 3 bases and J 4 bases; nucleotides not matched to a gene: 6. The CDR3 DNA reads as TGTGCCAGCAGCTCAAAGGGACAGCTTAATGAAAAACTGTTTTTT. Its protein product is CASSSKGQLNEKLFF.

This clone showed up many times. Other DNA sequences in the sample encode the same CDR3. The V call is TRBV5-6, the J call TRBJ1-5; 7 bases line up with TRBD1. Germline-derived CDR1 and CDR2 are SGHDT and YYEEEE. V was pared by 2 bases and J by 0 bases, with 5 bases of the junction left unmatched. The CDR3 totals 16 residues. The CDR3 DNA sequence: TGTGCCAGCAGCTTAGGGGGCGGGTATAGCAATCAGCCCCAGCATTTT. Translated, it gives CASSLGGGYSNQPQHF.

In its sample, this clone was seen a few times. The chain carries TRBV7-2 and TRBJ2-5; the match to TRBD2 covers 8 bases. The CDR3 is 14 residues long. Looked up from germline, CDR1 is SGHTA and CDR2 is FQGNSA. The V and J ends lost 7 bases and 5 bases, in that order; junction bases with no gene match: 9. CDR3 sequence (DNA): TGTGCCAGCACAATTCGGGGGGGCCCTGAGACCCAGTACTTC. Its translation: CASTIRGGPETQYF.

The CDR3 loop reads CASSFTLAGGPNEQFF. In nucleotides, the CDR3 is TGCGCCAGCAGCTTCACCCTAGCGGGGGGACCAAATGAGCAGTTCTTC. This chain connects TRBV5-1 to TRBJ2-1, with 11 bases that match TRBD2. Germline lookup yields CDR1 SGHRS and CDR2 YFSETQ. Trimming removed 2 bases from V and 7 bases from J; junction bases left unmatched: 8. This CDR3 comprises 16 residues. Together with reference TRBV5-1 and TRBJ2-1, the CDR3 gives the full variable domain: KAGVTQTPRYLIKTRGQQVTLSCSPISGHRSVSWYQQTPGQGLQFLFEYFSETQRNKGNFPGRFSGRQFSNSRSEMNVSTLELGDSALYLCASSFTLAGGPNEQFFGPGTRLTVL.

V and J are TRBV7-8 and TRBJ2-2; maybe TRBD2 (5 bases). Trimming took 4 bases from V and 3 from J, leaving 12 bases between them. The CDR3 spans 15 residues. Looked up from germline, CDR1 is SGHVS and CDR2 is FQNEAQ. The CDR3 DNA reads TGTGCCAGCAGCTCAACGCGGGCCTACACCGGGGAGCTGTTTTTT. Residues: CASSSTRAYTGELFF.

The CDR3 DNA reads TGTGCCAGCAGCTCACCGGACAGGCCGGAGCAGTACTTC. The encoded protein is CASSSPDRPEQYF. The chain is built from TRBV11-3 and TRBJ2-7; TRBD1 matches 7 bases. Germline lookup yields CDR1 SGHNT and CDR2 YENEEA. This CDR3 spans 13 amino acids. The V and J ends lost 4 bases and 7 bases, in that order; junction bases with no gene match: 7.

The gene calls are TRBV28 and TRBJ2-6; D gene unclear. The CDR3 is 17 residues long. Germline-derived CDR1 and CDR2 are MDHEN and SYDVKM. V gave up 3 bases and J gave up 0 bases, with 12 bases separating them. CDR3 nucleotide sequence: TGTGCCAGCAGTTTGGTTGGAGCAGTCTCTGGGGCCAACGTCCTGACTTTC. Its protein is CASSLVGAVSGANVLTF. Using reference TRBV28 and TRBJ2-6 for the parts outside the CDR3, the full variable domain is DVKVTQSSRYLVKRTGEKVFLECVQDMDHENMFWYRQDPGLGLRLIYFSYDVKMKEKGDIPEGYSVSREKKERFSLILESASTNQTSMYLCASSLVGAVSGANVLTFGAGSRLTVL.